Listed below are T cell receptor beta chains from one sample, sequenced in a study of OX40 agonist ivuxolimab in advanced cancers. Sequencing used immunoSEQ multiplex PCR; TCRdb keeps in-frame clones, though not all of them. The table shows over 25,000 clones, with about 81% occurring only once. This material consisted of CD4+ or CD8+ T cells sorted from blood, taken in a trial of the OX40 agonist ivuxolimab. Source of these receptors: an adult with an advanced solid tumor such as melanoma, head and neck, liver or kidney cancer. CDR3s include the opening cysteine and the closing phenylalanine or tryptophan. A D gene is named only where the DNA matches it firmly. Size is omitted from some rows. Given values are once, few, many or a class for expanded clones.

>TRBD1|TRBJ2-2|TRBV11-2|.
CASRGGQGAAGELFF
TGTGCCAGCCGCGGGGGACAGGGGGCGGCCGGGGAGCTGTTTTTT
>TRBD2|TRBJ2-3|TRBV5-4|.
CASIPPAGGPGDTQYF
TGTGCCAGCATACCCCCTGCGGGAGGGCCCGGAGATACGCAGTATTTT
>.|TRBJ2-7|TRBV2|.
CASSEYEQYF
TGTGCCAGCAGTGAATACGAGCAGTACTTC
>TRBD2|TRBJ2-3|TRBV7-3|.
CASSRYLRELGTDTQYF
TGTGCCAGCAGCCGATACCTGCGGGAGTTGGGCACAGATACGCAGTATTTT
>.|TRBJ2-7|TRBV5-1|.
CASSLRGGQSLFREQYF
TGCGCCAGCAGCTTGCGGGGGGGACAGAGCCTTTTTCGCGAGCAGTACTTC
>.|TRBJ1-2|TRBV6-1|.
CASSTSGALVYGYTF
TGTGCCAGCAGTACCTCGGGGGCGCTTGTCTATGGCTACACCTTC
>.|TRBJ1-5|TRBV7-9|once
CASSPTWDQPQHF
TGTGCCAGCAGCCCGACTTGGGATCAGCCCCAGCATTTT
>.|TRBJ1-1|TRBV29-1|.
CSVLGLGAEAFF
TGCAGCGTTTTAGGCCTTGGGGCTGAAGCTTTCTTT
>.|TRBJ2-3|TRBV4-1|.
CASSQPTHTDTQYF
TGCGCCAGCAGCCAGCCGACTCACACAGATACGCAGTATTTT
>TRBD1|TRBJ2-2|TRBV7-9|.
CASSSIGQGAVGELFF
TGTGCCAGCAGCTCAATAGGACAGGGGGCGGTCGGGGAGCTGTTTTTT
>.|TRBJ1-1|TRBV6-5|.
CASSWTGNTEAFF
TGTGCCAGCAGTTGGACCGGGAACACTGAAGCTTTCTTT
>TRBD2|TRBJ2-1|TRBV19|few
CASSPGGRDEQFF
TGTGCCAGTAGTCCGGGGGGGAGGGATGAGCAGTTCTTC
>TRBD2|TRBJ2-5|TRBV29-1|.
CSAGLAGVIETQYF
TGCAGCGCTGGACTAGCGGGAGTAATAGAGACCCAGTACTTC
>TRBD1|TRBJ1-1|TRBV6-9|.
CASSYSGDREEGTEAFF
TGTGCCAGCAGTTATTCCGGGGACAGGGAGGAGGGCACTGAAGCTTTCTTT
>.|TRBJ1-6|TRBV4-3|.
CASSQDGGPVSPLHF
TGCGCCAGCAGCCAAGATGGGGGGCCAGTTTCACCCCTCCACTTT
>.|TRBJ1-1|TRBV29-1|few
CSVGGWNTEAFF
TGCAGCGTCGGTGGTTGGAACACTGAAGCTTTCTTT
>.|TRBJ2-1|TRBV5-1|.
CASSLVLAAFGNEQFF
TGCGCCAGCAGCTTGGTTCTAGCAGCATTCGGGAATGAGCAGTTCTTC
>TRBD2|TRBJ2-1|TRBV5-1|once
CASSFGLAGDNEQFF
TGCGCCAGCAGCTTCGGACTAGCGGGAGACAATGAGCAGTTCTTC
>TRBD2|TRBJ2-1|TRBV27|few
CASSGGSDEQFF
TGTGCCAGCAGCGGGGGGAGCGATGAGCAGTTCTTC
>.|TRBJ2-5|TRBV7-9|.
CASSHPVWETQYF
TGTGCCAGCAGCCACCCAGTCTGGGAGACCCAGTACTTC
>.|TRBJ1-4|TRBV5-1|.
CASSARPEKEKLFF
TGCGCCAGCAGCGCGCGACCGGAGAAGGAAAAACTGTTTTTT
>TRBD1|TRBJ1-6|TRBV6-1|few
CASSTGGGDPSPLHF
TGTGCCAGCAGTACCGGAGGGGGCGACCCTTCACCCCTCCACTTT
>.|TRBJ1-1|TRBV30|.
CAWSWGWDEAFF
TGTGCCTGGAGTTGGGGATGGGATGAAGCTTTCTTT
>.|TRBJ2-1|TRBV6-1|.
CASSLSVDSNEQFF
TGTGCCAGCAGTCTTTCGGTCGACTCCAATGAGCAGTTCTTC
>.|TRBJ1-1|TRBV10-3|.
CAISESGPNTEAFF
TGTGCCATCAGTGAGTCTGGACCTAACACTGAAGCTTTCTTT
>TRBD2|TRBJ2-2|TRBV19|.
CASSPDGTSDTGELFF
TGTGCCAGTAGTCCTGATGGGACTAGCGACACCGGGGAGCTGTTTTTT
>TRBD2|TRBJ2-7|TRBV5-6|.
CASSLELAVDEQYF
TGTGCCAGCAGCTTGGAACTAGCGGTCGACGAGCAGTACTTC
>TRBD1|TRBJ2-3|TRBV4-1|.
CASSQESQPGQGTDTQYF
TGCGCCAGCAGCCAAGAGTCTCAACCGGGACAGGGGACAGATACGCAGTATTTT
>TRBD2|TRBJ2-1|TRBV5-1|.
CATSNGTSGAQLKFF
TGCGCCACCAGTAACGGGACTAGCGGTGCGCAATTGAAGTTCTTC
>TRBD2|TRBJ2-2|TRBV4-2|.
CASSLGRSGSSAGELFF
TGTGCCAGCAGCCTAGGGAGAAGCGGGAGTTCGGCCGGGGAGCTGTTTTTT
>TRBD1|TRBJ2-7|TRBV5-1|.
CASSYGTGSSYEQYF
TGCGCCAGCAGCTACGGGACAGGTAGCTCCTACGAGCAGTACTTC
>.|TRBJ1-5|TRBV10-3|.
CAISENEGQPQHF
TGTGCCATCAGTGAAAATGAAGGGCAGCCCCAGCATTTT
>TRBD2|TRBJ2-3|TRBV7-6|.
CASSLTTSGIRDTQYF
TGTGCCAGCAGCTTAACGACTAGCGGGATAAGGGATACGCAGTATTTT
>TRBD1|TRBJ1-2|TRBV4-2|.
CASSSSTGTEANYGYTF
TGTGCCAGCAGCTCTTCGACAGGGACCGAAGCTAACTATGGCTACACCTTC
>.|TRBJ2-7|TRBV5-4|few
CASSLGWDYEQYF
TGTGCCAGCAGCTTGGGGTGGGACTACGAGCAGTACTTC
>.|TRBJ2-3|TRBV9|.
CASSVEGGGLPDTQYF
TGTGCCAGCAGCGTAGAGGGGGGGGGACTCCCGGATACGCAGTATTTT
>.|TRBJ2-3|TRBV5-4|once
CASSYTALGGTQYF
TGTGCCAGCAGCTATACCGCTCTGGGGGGCACGCAGTATTTT
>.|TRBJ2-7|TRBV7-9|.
CASSLGPGLSYEQYF
TGTGCCAGCAGCTTAGGTCCAGGGCTCTCCTACGAGCAGTACTTC
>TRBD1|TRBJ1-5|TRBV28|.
CASSWGTGESLGQPQHF
TGTGCCAGCAGTTGGGGGACAGGGGAAAGTCTTGGTCAGCCCCAGCATTTT
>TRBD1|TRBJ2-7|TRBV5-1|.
CASSLEVRGYEQYF
TGCGCCAGCAGCTTGGAGGTCAGGGGGTACGAGCAGTACTTC
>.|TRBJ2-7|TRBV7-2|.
CASSLEHRSSYEQYF
TGTGCCAGCAGCTTAGAACACCGAAGCTCCTACGAGCAGTACTTC
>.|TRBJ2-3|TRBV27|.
CASSLGDTQYF
TGTGCCAGCAGTTTGGGGGATACGCAGTATTTT
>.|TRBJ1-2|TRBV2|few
CASRVLGDYYGYTF
TGTGCCAGCAGAGTCCTAGGGGACTACTATGGCTACACCTTC
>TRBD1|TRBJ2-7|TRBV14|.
CASSRDRGRSYEQYF
TGTGCCAGCAGCCGAGACAGGGGGCGATCCTACGAGCAGTACTTC
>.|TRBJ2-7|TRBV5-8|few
CASSPGQNSYEQYF
TGTGCCAGCAGCCCCGGACAGAACTCCTACGAGCAGTACTTC
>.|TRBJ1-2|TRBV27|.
CASSPTTQNFYGYTF
TGTGCCAGCAGTCCCACCACACAGAACTTCTATGGCTACACCTTC
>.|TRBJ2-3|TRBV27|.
CASKATGSDGDTQYF
TGTGCCAGCAAAGCCACAGGGAGTGATGGAGATACGCAGTATTTT
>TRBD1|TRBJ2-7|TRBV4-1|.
CASSPTGGSYEQYF
TGCGCCAGCAGCCCGACAGGGGGCTCCTACGAGCAGTACTTC
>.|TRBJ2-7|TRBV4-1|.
CASSQEWSSYEQYF
TGCGCCAGCAGCCAAGAATGGAGCTCCTACGAGCAGTACTTC
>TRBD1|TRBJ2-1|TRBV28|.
CASSSSQGRSYNEQFF
TGTGCCAGCAGTTCTTCACAGGGGCGCTCCTACAATGAGCAGTTCTTC
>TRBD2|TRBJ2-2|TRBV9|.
CASSVEGGLAPGELFF
TGTGCCAGCAGCGTAGAGGGGGGACTAGCGCCCGGGGAGCTGTTTTTT
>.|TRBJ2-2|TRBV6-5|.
CASTATGSNTGELFF
TGTGCCAGCACCGCTACAGGGTCGAACACCGGGGAGCTGTTTTTT
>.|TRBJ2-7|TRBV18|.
CASSPRPYRVRSYEQYF
TGTGCCAGCTCACCAAGGCCCTACAGGGTCCGCTCCTACGAGCAGTACTTC
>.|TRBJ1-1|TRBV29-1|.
CSVEDPNRGNTEAFF
TGCAGCGTTGAAGATCCGAATAGGGGGAACACTGAAGCTTTCTTT
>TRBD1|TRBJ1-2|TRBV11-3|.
CASSFAGWDREVYGYTF
TGTGCCAGCAGCTTTGCCGGTTGGGACAGGGAAGTCTATGGCTACACCTTC
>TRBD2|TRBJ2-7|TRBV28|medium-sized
CASSTLWEGSSYEQYF
TGTGCCAGCAGTACCCTCTGGGAGGGTAGCTCCTACGAGCAGTACTTC
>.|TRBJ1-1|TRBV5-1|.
CASSLGYKSNTEAFF
TGCGCCAGCAGCTTGGGCTACAAGTCGAACACTGAAGCTTTCTTT
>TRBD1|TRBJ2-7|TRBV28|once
CASSFRPGQGIYEQYF
TGTGCCAGCAGTTTCCGACCCGGACAGGGGATCTACGAGCAGTACTTC